This T cell receptor beta chain was profiled in a study of graft-versus-host responses after intestinal transplantation. CDR1 and CDR2 from the germline V gene are MNHNY and SVGAGI (reference sequence). CDR3 length: 14 residues. Trimming cost V 2 bases and J 5 bases, with 10 bases left between them. Measured with immunoSEQ multiplex PCR; TCRdb has only the in-frame clones, and not every one. Of about 130,000 clones in the sample, approximately 91% were seen once. In regard to this clone: Its matching antigen is unknown.

The chain combines TRBV6-6 with TRBJ2-1; D possibly corresponds to TRBD2 (6 bases). The sequenced sample was unstimulated CD4+ T cells sorted from spleen or lymph node cells, obtained before intestinal transplant. The receptor was isolated from a human donor who received an intestinal transplant. The DNA of the CDR3 is TGTGCCAGCAGTTACCGGGGACTCCACAATGAGCAGTTCTTC. This translates into CASSYRGLHNEQFF.